These 26 T cell receptor beta chains came from one sample sequenced in a study of T cell responses to AZD1222 COVID-19 vaccine. Profiled with immunoSEQ multiplex PCR; TCRdb holds only in-frame clones, not every one. The data show about 140,000 clones, about 90% seen once. Sequencing was performed on peripheral blood, taken on day 0 of AZD1222 vaccination. Receptor source: an adult in good health.

The chain uses TRBV9 and TRBJ2-1, with TRBD1 as a possible D gene (5 bases). Germline-derived CDR1 and CDR2 are SGDLS and YYNGEE. The CDR3 spans 16 residues. V gave up 0 bases and J gave up 13 bases, with 23 bases separating them. The CDR3 protein is CASSVDQGGMSFVQFF. CDR3 DNA sequence: TGTGCCAGCAGCGTAGACCAGGGCGGCATGTCCTTTGTTCAGTTCTTC.

The V call is TRBV30, the J call TRBJ1-6; D is undetermined. CDR1 is GTSNPN, CDR2 SVGIG, per germline (reference sequence). With 0 bases removed from V and 4 bases from J, the gap between germline ends came to 1 base. The CDR3 length is 12 residues. The CDR3 DNA reads as TGTGCCTGGAGTGTGTATAATTCACCCCTCCACTTT. It codes for CAWSVYNSPLHF.

V and J are TRBV6-1 and TRBJ2-7; no reliable D call. V was clipped by 3 bases and J by 1 base, with 10 bases between them. Germline lookup yields CDR1 MNHNS and CDR2 SASEGT. The CDR3 length is 14 residues. The CDR3 protein is CASSERIGSYEQYF. In DNA, the CDR3 is TGTGCCAGCAGTGAGCGGATTGGTTCCTACGAGCAGTACTTC.

CDR3 in DNA: TGTGCCAGCAGCTCAGACCTAGCGGGGCAAGGCACAGATACGCAGTATTTT. It codes for CASSSDLAGQGTDTQYF. J is TRBJ2-3 and V is TRBV7-6; 9 nucleotides align to TRBD2. The CDR3 is 17 amino acids. Germline loops: CDR1 SGHVS, CDR2 FNYEAQ. V dropped 4 bases and J dropped 1; count of bases not matched to a gene: 9.

The rearrangement links TRBV7-2 to TRBJ1-5, with D possibly being TRBD1 (5 bases). This CDR3 comprises 13 residues. In germline, CDR1 is SGHTA, CDR2 FQGNSA. V was pared by 1 base and J by 7 bases, with 8 bases between. For the CDR3, the DNA is TGTGCCAGCAGCTTAGGGGGCATCCAGCCCCAGCATTTT. This translates into CASSLGGIQPQHF.

This clone was seen just once. The chain links TRBV6-5 to TRBJ2-7; 10 nucleotides line up with TRBD1. With 2 bases clipped from V and 3 bases from J, the junction kept 1 base outside the gene matches. Germline-derived CDR1 and CDR2 are MNHEY and SVGAGI. The CDR3 runs to 14 residues. DNA of the CDR3: TGTGCCAGCAGTTACGGACAGGGGGACTACGAGCAGTACTTC. It codes for CASSYGQGDYEQYF.

This clone has only one observation. The chain employs TRBV30 and TRBJ1-1; a possible D gene is TRBD1 (6 bases). V was shortened by 0 bases and J by 4 bases, with 9 bases between the two germline ends. The CDR3 is 13 residues long. The germline CDR1 and CDR2 sequences are GTSNPN and SVGIG (reference sequence). CDR3 nucleotides: TGTGCCTGGAGTGTCCTCAGGGGCACTGAAGCTTTCTTT. Translation: CAWSVLRGTEAFF.

The chain couples TRBV12-3 or TRBV12-4 to TRBJ1-2; D is unclear. This CDR3 has 11 amino acids. V dropped 6 bases and J dropped 9 bases, with 11 bases sitting between them. CDR3 coding DNA: TGTGCCAGCAGCCGGTCTTATCGCTACACCTTC. It translates to CASSRSYRYTF.

The CDR3, as DNA: TGTGCCAGCAGCTTGTTTGGGGTCGGGAATGAGCAGTTCTTC. It codes for CASSLFGVGNEQFF. V usage is TRBV5-4 and J usage is TRBJ2-1, with D unclear. The CDR3 spans 14 residues. Deletions cut 1 base from V and 7 bases from J, with 12 bases between. Looked up from germline, CDR1 is SGHNT and CDR2 is YYREEE (reference sequence).

The chain uses TRBV9 and TRBJ2-5; possibly TRBD2 for D (6 bases). Germline V gene lookup returns CDR1 SGDLS and CDR2 YYNGEE. The CDR3 loop spans 14 amino acids. V gave up 4 bases and J gave up 7 bases, with 17 bases separating them. CDR3 loop: CASSLDGGFTTQYF. The CDR3 DNA is TGTGCCAGCAGCTTGGACGGGGGTTTCACGACCCAGTACTTC.

The chain has TRBV21-1 and TRBJ1-2; whether TRBD1, the table's D call, matches the DNA was not checked. TRBV21-1 is flagged as a pseudogene. The CDR3 is 15 amino acids. This chain's CDR3 is CASSPRQRANYGYTF. CDR3 DNA: TGTGCCAGCAGCCCCCGACAACGAGCTAACTATGGCTACACCTTC.

The chain combines TRBV5-6 with TRBJ1-1; unclear D gene. This CDR3 has 13 residues. CDR1 is SGHDT, CDR2 YYEEEE, per germline. Trimming removed 4 bases from V and 10 bases from J, with 17 bases in between. This CDR3 is CASSPGRRVIAFF. In nucleotides, the CDR3 is TGTGCCAGCAGCCCGGGGAGGAGGGTAATAGCTTTCTTT.

This clone was seen a few times. The CDR3 sequence is CASSSTVNTEAFF. CDR3 sequence (DNA): TGCGCCAGCAGCTCGACAGTGAACACTGAAGCTTTCTTT. The chain links TRBV5-1 to TRBJ1-1, with a possible D match to TRBD1 (5 bases). Trimming took 3 bases from V and 0 from J, leaving 6 bases between them. The CDR3 is 13 amino acids. Germline-derived CDR1 and CDR2 are SGHRS and YFSETQ. Complete variable domain (other parts from reference TRBV5-1 and TRBJ1-1): KAGVTQTPRYLIKTRGQQVTLSCSPISGHRSVSWYQQTPGQGLQFLFEYFSETQRNKGNFPGRFSGRQFSNSRSEMNVSTLELGDSALYLCASSSTVNTEAFFGQGTRLTVV.

The rearrangement links TRBV30 to TRBJ1-5, with D unresolved. The CDR3 spans 13 residues. V dropped 3 bases and J dropped 0 bases, with 6 bases sitting between them. CDR1 GTSNPN and CDR2 SVGIG come from the germline V gene (reference sequence). CDR3 coding DNA: TGTGCCTGGAGGACGGATAGCAATCAGCCCCAGCATTTT. This gives the protein CAWRTDSNQPQHF.

The rearrangement uses TRBV18 and TRBJ2-7, with 8 bases fitting TRBD2. CDR3 length: 16 amino acids. Per the germline V gene, CDR1 is KGHSH and CDR2 is LQKENI. V lost 1 base, J lost 5 bases, and 10 bases stayed unmatched. The CDR3 is CASSPLGSGSSNEQYF. The CDR3 DNA reads as TGTGCCAGCTCACCACTAGGAAGCGGGAGTTCCAACGAGCAGTACTTC.

This rearrangement joins TRBV3-1 (or the pseudogene TRBV3-2) to TRBJ1-1; 7 positions agree with TRBD1. The germline gives CDR1 LGHDT, CDR2 YNNKEL (reference sequence). This CDR3 has 14 amino acids. V trimming: 3 bases; J trimming: 0 bases; junction bases outside the gene matches: 1. CDR3 residues: CASSQGQMNTEAFF. As DNA, the CDR3 is TGTGCCAGCAGCCAGGGACAGATGAACACTGAAGCTTTCTTT.

The chain uses TRBV14 and TRBJ2-7; TRBD1 or TRBD2 may be the D gene (5 bases each). V was clipped by 8 bases and J by 3 bases, with 14 bases between them. Germline assignment: CDR1 SGHDN and CDR2 FVKESK. This CDR3 comprises 13 residues. The CDR3 DNA reads TGTGCCAGCGGGCAGGGACCCTACTACGAGCAGTACTTC. As protein: CASGQGPYYEQYF.

The chain is built from TRBV5-1 and TRBJ1-1; D remains ambiguous. V was clipped by 0 bases and J by 3 bases, with 6 bases between them. Germline loops: CDR1 SGHRS, CDR2 YFSETQ. The CDR3 covers 13 residues. The CDR3: CASSLDPYTEAFF. For the CDR3, the DNA is TGCGCCAGCAGCTTGGACCCATACACTGAAGCTTTCTTT. Supplemented by reference TRBV5-1 and TRBJ1-1, the full variable domain reads KAGVTQTPRYLIKTRGQQVTLSCSPISGHRSVSWYQQTPGQGLQFLFEYFSETQRNKGNFPGRFSGRQFSNSRSEMNVSTLELGDSALYLCASSLDPYTEAFFGQGTRLTVV.

The gene calls are TRBV6-2 or TRBV6-3 and TRBJ2-7; 9 bases agree with TRBD1. Germline V gene sequence: CDR1 MNHEY, CDR2 SVGEGT. Unmatched junction bases numbered 9, after V lost 2 bases and J lost 4 bases. CDR3 length: 16 amino acids. This CDR3 is CASSYRATGQGYEQYF. As DNA, the CDR3 is TGTGCCAGCAGTTACCGGGCGACGGGACAGGGATACGAGCAGTACTTC.

The rearrangement joins TRBV30 to TRBJ1-4; D uncertain. Trimming pared 0 bases from V and 0 bases from J, leaving 8 bases between. The CDR3 consists of 15 residues. Germline CDR1 is GTSNPN and CDR2 is SVGIG (reference sequence). The CDR3 protein is CAWSVYASTNEKLFF. The CDR3 DNA reads TGTGCCTGGAGTGTATACGCCTCAACTAATGAAAAACTGTTTTTT.

The chain joins TRBV3-1 (or the pseudogene TRBV3-2) to TRBJ2-3; no definite D call. The CDR3 covers 17 residues. From germline, CDR1 is LGHDT and CDR2 YNNKEL (reference sequence). Trimming took 1 base from V and 0 from J, leaving 14 bases between them. The CDR3 region is CASSQAVGRISTDTQYF. The CDR3 coding sequence is TGTGCCAGCAGCCAAGCCGTGGGTCGGATTAGCACAGATACGCAGTATTTT.

The chain is built from TRBV6-4 and TRBJ1-2; unclear D gene. CDR3 length equals 16 residues. Germline-derived CDR1 and CDR2 are MRHNA and SNTAGT. V lost 0 bases, J lost 0 bases, and 11 bases lay in between. The CDR3 region has the DNA TGTGCCAGCAGTGACTCCGCCGGATCTCCTAACTATGGCTACACCTTC. Its protein is CASSDSAGSPNYGYTF.

This clone was picked up one time. This chain links TRBV30 with TRBJ1-1; D is uncertain. Trimming cost V 1 base and J 3 bases, with 24 bases left between them. This CDR3 spans 18 amino acids. Germline CDR1 GTSNPN, CDR2 SVGIG (reference sequence). CDR3 in amino acids: CAWSASKSIRVFDTEAFF. The CDR3 nucleotides read TGTGCCTGGAGTGCTAGTAAATCCATTAGAGTGTTTGACACTGAAGCTTTCTTT. Filled out from reference TRBV30 and TRBJ1-1, the complete variable domain reads SQTIHQWPATLVQPVGSPLSLECTVEGTSNPNLYWYRQAAGRGLQLLFYSVGIGQISSEVPQNLSASRPQDRQFILSSKKLLLSDSGFYLCAWSASKSIRVFDTEAFFGQGTRLTVV.

This sequence joins TRBV7-8 and TRBJ1-5, with TRBD1 as a possible D gene (6 bases). V lost 1 base, J lost 6 bases, and 13 bases lay in between. This CDR3 region has 15 residues. Germline assignment: CDR1 SGHVS and CDR2 FQNEAQ. CDR3 DNA sequence: TGTGCCAGCAGCTTAGGACCAGGGGCGGGTCAGCCCCAGCATTTT. Encoded protein: CASSLGPGAGQPQHF.

The rearrangement joins TRBV12-3 or TRBV12-4 to TRBJ1-2, with 8 bases lining up with TRBD1. Trimming removed 4 bases from V and 7 bases from J; junction bases left unmatched: 5. The CDR3 is made up of 13 amino acids. In nucleotides, the CDR3 is TGTGCCAGCAGTTCCGACAGGGGCCTTGGCTACACCTTC. Translating it yields CASSSDRGLGYTF.

The chain joins TRBV2 to TRBJ2-4; 8 positions match TRBD2. Germline V gives CDR1 SNHLY, CDR2 FYNNEI. The trim removed 9 bases at V and 5 bases at J, leaving 12 bases unmatched. The CDR3 is 15 amino acids. The CDR3 DNA sequence: TGTGCCAGTGAGAGGGCGGGAGGTACACAAAACATTCAGTACTTC. Translated, it gives CASERAGGTQNIQYF.